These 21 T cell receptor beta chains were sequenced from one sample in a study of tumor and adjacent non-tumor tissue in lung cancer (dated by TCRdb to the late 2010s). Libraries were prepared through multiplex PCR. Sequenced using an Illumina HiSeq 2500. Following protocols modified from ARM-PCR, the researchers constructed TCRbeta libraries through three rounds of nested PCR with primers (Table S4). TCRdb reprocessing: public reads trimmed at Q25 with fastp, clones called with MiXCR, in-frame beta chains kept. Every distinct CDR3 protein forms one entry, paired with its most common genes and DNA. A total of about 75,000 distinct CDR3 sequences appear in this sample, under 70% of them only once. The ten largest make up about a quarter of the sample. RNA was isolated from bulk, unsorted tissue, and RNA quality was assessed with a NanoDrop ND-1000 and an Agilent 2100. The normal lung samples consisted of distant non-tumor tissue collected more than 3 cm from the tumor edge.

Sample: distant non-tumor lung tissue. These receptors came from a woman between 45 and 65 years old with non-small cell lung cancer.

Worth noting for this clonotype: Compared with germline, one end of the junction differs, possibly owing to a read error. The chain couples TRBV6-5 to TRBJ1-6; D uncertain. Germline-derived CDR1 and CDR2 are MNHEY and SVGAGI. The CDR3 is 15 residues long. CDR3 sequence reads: CASSYTTGEDSRLQF. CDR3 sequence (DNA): TGTGCCAGCAGTTACACGACTGGAGAGGACTCACGCCTCCAATTT.

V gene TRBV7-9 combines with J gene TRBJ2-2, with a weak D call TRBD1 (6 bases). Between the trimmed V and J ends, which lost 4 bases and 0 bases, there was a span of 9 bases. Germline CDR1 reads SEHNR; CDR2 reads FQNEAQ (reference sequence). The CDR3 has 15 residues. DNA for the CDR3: TGTGCCAGCAGCTCGGACAGCGCGAACACCGGGGAGCTGTTTTTT. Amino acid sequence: CASSSDSANTGELFF. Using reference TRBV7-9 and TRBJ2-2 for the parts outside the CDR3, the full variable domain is DTGVSQNPRHKITKRGQNVTFRCDPISEHNRLYWYRQTLGQGPEFLTYFQNEAQLEKSRLLSDRFSAERPKGSFSTLEIQRTEQGDSAMYLCASSSDSANTGELFFGEGSRLTVL.

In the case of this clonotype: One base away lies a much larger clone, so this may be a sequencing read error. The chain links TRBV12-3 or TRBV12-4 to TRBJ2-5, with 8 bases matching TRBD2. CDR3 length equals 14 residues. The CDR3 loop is CASSLSGISETRYF. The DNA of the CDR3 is TGTGCCAGCAGTCTTAGCGGGATTTCTGAGACCCGGTACTTC.

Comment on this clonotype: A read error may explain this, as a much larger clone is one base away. The CDR3 is CASSLGGPRDEQYF. CDR3 coding DNA: TGTGCCAGCAGCTTGGGGGGGCCCCGGGACGAGCAGTACTTC. The chain combines TRBV5-5 with TRBJ2-7; D might be TRBD1 (6 bases). The CDR3 length is 14 residues. Trimming took 0 bases from V and 5 from J, leaving 12 bases between them. The germline V gene has CDR1 SGHKS and CDR2 YYEKEE (reference sequence).

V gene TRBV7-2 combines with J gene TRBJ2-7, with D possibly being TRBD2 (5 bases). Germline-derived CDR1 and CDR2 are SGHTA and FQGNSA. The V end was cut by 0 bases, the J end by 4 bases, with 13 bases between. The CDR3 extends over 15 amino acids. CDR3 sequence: CASSLALSVGYEQYF. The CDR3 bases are TGTGCCAGCAGCTTAGCGCTTAGCGTGGGATACGAGCAGTACTTC.

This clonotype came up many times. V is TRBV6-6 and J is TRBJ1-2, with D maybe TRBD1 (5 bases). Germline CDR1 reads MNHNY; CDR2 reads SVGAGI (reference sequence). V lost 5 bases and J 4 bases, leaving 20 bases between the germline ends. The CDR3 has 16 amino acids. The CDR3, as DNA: TGTGCCAGCAGTCTTACCGACAGCCCAGGAGGCTATGGCTACACCTTC. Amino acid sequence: CASSLTDSPGGYGYTF.

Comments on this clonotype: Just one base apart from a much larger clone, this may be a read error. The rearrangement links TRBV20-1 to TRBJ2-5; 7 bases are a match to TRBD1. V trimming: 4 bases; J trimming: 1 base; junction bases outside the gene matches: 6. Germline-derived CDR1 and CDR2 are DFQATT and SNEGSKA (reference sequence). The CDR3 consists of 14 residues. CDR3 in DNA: TGCAGTGCTAAAACCGGGACAGTCCAAGAGACCCAGTACTTC. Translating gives CSAKTGTVQETQYF.

CDR3 sequence reads: CASSAAAGGERDTQYF. The CDR3 DNA sequence: TGTGCCAGCAGCGCAGCAGCGGGAGGTGAAAGGGATACGCAGTATTTT. The chain uses TRBV5-4 and TRBJ2-3; 9 bases align to TRBD2. The CDR3 contains 16 residues. V shed 4 bases, J shed 6 bases, and the junction held 12 bases outside the gene matches. Germline CDR1 is SGHNT and CDR2 is YYREEE (reference sequence).

The CDR3 DNA is TGCAACGTGAGAACGGGAGCTGGGCAGTATTTT. Protein: CNVRTGAGQYF. V usage is TRBV29-1 and J usage is TRBJ2-3, with D tentatively TRBD2 (6 bases). This CDR3 region has 11 residues. Per germline, CDR1 SQVTM and CDR2 ANQGSEA.

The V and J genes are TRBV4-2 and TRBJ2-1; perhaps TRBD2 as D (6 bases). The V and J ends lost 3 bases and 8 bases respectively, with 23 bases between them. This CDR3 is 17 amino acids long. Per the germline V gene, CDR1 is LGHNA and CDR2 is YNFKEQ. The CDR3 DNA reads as TGTGCCAGCAGCCACGATTCGGCTAGCGAGAGTATGTATGAGCAGTTCTTC. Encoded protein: CASSHDSASESMYEQFF.

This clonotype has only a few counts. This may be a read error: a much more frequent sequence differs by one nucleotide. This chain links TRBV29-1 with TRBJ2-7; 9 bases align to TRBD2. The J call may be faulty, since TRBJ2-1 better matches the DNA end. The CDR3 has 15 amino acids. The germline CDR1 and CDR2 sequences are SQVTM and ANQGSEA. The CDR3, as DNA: TGCAGCGTTGCTAACGCCGGGACTAGCTCCTACGAGCAGTTCTTC. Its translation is CSVANAGTSSYEQFF.

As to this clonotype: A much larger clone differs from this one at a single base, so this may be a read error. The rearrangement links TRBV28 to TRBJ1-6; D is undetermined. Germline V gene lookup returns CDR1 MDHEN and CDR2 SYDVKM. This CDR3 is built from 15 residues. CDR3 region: CTSSLYGWRRSPLHF. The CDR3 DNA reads TGTACCAGCAGTTTATACGGCTGGAGACGTTCACCCCTCCACTTT.

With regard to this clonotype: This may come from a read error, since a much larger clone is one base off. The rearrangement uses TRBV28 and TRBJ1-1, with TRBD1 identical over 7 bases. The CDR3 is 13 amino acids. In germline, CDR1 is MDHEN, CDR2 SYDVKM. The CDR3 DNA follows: TGTGCCAGCAGTCACCGAGGACAGGTTGAAGCTTCCTTT. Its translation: CASSHRGQVEASF.

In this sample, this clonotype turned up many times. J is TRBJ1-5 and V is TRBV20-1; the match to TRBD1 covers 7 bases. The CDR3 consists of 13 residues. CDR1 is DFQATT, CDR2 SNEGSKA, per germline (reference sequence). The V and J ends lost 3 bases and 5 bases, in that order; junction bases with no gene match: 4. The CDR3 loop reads CSASPQGDQPQHF. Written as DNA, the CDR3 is TGCAGTGCTAGCCCGCAGGGGGATCAGCCCCAGCATTTT.

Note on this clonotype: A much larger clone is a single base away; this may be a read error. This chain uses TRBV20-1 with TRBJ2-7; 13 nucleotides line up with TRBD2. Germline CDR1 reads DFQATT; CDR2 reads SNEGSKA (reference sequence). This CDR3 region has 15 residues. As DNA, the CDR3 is TGCAGTGCCGTTGGACTAGCGGGAGTCTCCTACGAGCAGTGCTTC. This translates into CSAVGLAGVSYEQCF.

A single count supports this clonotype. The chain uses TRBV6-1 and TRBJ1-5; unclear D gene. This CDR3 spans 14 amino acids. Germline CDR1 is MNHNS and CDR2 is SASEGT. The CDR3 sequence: CVSSELLAGQPQHF. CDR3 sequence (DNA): TGTGTCAGTAGTGAATTACTTGCGGGTCAGCCCCAGCATTTT.

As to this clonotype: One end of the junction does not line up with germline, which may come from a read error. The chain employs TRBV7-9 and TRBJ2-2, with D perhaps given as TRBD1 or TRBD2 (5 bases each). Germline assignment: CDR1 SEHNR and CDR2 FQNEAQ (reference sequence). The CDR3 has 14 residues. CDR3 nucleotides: TGTGCCAGCAGCTTTTCAGGGATCACCGGGGAGCTGTTATTT. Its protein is CASSFSGITGELLF.

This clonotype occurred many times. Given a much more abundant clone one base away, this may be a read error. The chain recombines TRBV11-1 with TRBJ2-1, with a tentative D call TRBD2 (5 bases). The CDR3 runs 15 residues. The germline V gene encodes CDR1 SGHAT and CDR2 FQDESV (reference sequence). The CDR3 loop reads CASSLVGEFNNGQFF. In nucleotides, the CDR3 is TGTGCCAGCAGCTTAGTCGGGGAGTTTAACAATGGGCAGTTCTTC.

CDR3 loop: CASSPYFGTSGSHLGTDTQYF. DNA of the CDR3: TGTGCCAGCTCACCATACTTTGGGACTAGCGGGAGCCACCTGGGCACAGATACGCAGTATTTT. V usage is TRBV18 and J usage is TRBJ2-3; 14 bases agree with TRBD2. CDR1 and CDR2 from the germline V gene are KGHSH and LQKENI. Trimming took 2 bases from V and 1 from J; bases not matched to a gene: 14. The CDR3 runs to 21 residues.

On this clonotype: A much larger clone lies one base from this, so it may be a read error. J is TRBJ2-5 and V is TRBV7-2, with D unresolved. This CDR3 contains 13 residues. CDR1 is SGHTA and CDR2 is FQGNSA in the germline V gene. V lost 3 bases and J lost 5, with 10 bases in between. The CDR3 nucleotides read TGTGCCAGCAGCTTTGTTGTGCGGGAGACCCAGTACTTC. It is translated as CASSFVVRETQYF.

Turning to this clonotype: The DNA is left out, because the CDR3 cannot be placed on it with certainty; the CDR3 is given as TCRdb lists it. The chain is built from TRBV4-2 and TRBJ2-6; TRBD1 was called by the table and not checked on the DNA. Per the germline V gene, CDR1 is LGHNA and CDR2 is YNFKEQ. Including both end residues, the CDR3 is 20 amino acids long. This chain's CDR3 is CASSQDKFGTGAPGANVMTF.